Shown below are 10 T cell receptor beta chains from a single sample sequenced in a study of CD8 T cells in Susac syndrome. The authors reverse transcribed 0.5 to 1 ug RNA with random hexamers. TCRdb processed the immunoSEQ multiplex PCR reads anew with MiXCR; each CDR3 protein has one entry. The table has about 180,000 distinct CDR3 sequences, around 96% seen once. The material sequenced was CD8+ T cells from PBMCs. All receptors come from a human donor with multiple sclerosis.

CDR3 amino acids: CASSLGRLNEGYTF. The CDR3, as DNA: TGTGCCAGCAGTTTGGGACGCCTGAATGAGGGCTACACCTTC. V gene TRBV27 combines with J gene TRBJ1-2; possible D gene TRBD1, 5 bases. CDR1 and CDR2 (germline): MNHEY, SMNVEV (reference sequence). This CDR3 is 14 amino acids long. V was clipped by 3 bases and J by 8 bases, with 16 bases between them.

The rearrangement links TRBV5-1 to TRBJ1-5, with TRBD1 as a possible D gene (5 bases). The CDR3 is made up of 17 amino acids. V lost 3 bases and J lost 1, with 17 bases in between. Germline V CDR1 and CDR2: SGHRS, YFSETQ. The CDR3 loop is CASSSVYRDGSNQPQHF. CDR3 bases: TGCGCCAGCAGCTCGGTATACCGGGACGGAAGCAATCAGCCCCAGCATTTT.

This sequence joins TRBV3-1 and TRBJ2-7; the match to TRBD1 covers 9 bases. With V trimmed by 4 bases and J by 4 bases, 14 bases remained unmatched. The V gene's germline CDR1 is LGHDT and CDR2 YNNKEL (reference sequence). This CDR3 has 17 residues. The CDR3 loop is CASSPTGTGTRSYEQYF. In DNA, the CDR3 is TGTGCCAGCAGCCCTACCGGGACAGGGACCAGAAGTTACGAGCAGTACTTC.

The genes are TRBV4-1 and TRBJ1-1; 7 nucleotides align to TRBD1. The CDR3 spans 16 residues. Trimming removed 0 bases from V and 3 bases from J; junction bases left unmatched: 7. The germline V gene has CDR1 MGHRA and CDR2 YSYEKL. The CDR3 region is CASSQDRDRDHTEAFF. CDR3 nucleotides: TGCGCCAGCAGCCAAGACCGCGACAGGGATCACACTGAAGCTTTCTTT.

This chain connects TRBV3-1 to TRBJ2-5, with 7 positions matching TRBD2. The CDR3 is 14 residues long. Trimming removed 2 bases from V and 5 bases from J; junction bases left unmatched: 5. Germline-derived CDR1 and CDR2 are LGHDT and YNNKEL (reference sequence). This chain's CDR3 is CASSQLGGSETQYF. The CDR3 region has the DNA TGTGCCAGCAGCCAATTAGGCGGGAGTGAGACCCAGTACTTC.

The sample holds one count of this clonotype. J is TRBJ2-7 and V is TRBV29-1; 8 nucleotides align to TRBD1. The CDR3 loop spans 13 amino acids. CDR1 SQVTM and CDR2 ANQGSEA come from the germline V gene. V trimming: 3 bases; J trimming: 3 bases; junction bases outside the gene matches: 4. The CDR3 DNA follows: TGCAGCGTTGAGAACGGACAGGGCTACGAGCAGTACTTC. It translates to CSVENGQGYEQYF.

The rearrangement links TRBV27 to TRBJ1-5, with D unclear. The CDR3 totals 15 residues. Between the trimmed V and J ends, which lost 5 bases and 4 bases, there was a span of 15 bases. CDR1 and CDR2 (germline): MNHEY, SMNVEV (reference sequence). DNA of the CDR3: TGTGCCAGCAGTCCCTTACGGGATTCAAATCAGCCCCAGCATTTT. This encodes CASSPLRDSNQPQHF.

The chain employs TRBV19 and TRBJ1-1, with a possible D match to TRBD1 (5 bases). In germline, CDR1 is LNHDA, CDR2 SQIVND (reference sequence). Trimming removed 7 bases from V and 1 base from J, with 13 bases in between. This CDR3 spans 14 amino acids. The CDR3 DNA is TGTGCCAGTACCTTGGGACGGGCGAACACTGAAGCTTTCTTT. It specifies CASTLGRANTEAFF.

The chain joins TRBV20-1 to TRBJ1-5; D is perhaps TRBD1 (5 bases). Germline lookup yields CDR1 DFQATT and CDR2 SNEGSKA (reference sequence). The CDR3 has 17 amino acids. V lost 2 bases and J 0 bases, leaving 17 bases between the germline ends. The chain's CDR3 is CSARPRDGGYSNQPQHF. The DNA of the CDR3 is TGCAGTGCTAGACCCCGGGACGGAGGTTATAGCAATCAGCCCCAGCATTTT.

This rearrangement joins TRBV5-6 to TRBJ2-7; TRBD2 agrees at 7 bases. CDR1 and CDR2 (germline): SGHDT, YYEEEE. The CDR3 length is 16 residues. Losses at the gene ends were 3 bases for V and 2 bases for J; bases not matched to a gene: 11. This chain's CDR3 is CASSWEGLSGTYEQYF. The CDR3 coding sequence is TGTGCCAGCAGCTGGGAGGGACTCTCGGGGACCTACGAGCAGTACTTC. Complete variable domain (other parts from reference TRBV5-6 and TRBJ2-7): DAGVTQSPTHLIKTRGQQVTLRCSPKSGHDTVSWYQQALGQGPQFIFQYYEEEERQRGNFPDRFSGHQFPNYSSELNVNALLLGDSALYLCASSWEGLSGTYEQYFGPGTRLTVT.